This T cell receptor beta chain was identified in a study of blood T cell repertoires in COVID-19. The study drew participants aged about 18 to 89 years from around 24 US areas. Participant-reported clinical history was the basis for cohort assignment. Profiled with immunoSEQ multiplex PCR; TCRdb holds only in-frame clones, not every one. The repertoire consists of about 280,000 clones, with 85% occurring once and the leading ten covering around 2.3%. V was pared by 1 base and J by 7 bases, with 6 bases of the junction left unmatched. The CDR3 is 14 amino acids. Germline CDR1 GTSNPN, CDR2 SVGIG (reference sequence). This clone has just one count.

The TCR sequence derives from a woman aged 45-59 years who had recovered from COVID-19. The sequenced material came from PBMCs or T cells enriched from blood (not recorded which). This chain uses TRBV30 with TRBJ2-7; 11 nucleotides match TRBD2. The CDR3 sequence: CAWSGLAGMGEQYF. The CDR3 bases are TGTGCCTGGAGTGGACTAGCGGGGATGGGGGAGCAGTACTTC.